This TCR beta chain was observed in a study of T cell changes during pregnancy in multiple sclerosis. V was clipped by 1 base and J by 0 bases, with 13 bases between them. This CDR3 has 15 amino acids. CDR1 and CDR2 (germline): GTSNPN, SVGIG (reference sequence). Clones were sequenced by immunoSEQ multiplex PCR, and TCRdb holds only the in-frame ones, with some missing. Of fewer than 65,000 clones in the sample, around 91% were seen once. V is TRBV30 and J is TRBJ2-7; the D gene is possibly TRBD1 (5 bases). The source was peripheral blood, collected after pregnancy. The TCR comes from a female donor in good health, enrolled as a control in a pregnancy study. The CDR3 here is CAWSEGPLISYEQYF. CDR3 bases: TGTGCCTGGAGTGAGGGGCCGCTCATCTCCTACGAGCAGTACTTC.